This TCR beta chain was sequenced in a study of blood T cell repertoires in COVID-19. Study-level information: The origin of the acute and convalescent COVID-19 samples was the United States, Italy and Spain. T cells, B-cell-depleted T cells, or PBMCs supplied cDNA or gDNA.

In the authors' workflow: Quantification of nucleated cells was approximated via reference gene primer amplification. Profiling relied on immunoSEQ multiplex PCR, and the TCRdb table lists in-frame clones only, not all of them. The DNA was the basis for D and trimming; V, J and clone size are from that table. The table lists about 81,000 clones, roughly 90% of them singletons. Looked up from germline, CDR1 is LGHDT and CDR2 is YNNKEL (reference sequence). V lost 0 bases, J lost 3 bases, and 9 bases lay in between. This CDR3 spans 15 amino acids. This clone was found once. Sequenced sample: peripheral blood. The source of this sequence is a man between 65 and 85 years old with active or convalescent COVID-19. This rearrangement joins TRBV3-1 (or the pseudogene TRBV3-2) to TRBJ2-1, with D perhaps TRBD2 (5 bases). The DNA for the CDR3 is TGTGCCAGCAGCCAAGATCTTGGACTCTACAATGAGCAGTTCTTC. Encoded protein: CASSQDLGLYNEQFF.